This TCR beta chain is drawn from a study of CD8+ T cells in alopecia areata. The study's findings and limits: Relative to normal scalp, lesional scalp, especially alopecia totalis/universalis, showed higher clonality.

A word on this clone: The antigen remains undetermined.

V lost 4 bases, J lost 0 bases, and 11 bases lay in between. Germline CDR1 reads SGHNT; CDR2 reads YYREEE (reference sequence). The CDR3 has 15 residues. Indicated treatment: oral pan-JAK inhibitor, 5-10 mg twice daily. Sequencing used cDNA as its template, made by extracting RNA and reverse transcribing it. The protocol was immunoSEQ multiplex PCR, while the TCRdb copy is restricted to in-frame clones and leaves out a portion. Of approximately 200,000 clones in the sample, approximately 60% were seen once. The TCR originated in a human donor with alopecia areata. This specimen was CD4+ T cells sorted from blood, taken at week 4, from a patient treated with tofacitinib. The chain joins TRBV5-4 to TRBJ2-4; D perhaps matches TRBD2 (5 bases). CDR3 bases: TGTGCCAGCAGCCCCGGAGGAGTAGCCAAAAACATTCAGTACTTC. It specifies CASSPGGVAKNIQYF.